This TCR beta chain was captured by sequencing in a study of tumor-infiltrating lymphocytes in primary liver carcinoma. The germline CDR1 and CDR2 sequences are MNHNY and SVGAGI (reference sequence). The CDR3 extends over 12 amino acids. Reverse transcription of approximately 0.55 ug total RNA with a constant-region primer produced TCR beta cDNA. Generation of the TCR beta libraries relied on three nested multiplex PCR rounds using slightly modified ARM-PCR. Investigators reported that the first two PCR rounds, at 10 to 11 cycles each, used TRBV1-TRBV30 forward primers with a C-beta reverse primer. MiXCR, applied by TCRdb to the multiplex PCR reads, yields one record per CDR3 protein. The table shows roughly 86,000 distinct CDR3 sequences, with about 70% occurring only once. A word on this clonotype: Germline is not matched at one junction end, which may reflect a read error.

Unsorted bulk tissue (about 20-30 mg) underwent RNA and DNA co-extraction. This clonotype was sampled from a man in his forties with primary liver carcinoma and hepatitis B virus infection. Sequenced material: tumor-adjacent normal liver tissue. The gene calls are TRBV6-6 and TRBJ2-5, with D hard to call. In nucleotides, the CDR3 is TGTGCCAGCTCGGAAGCTTATGAGATCCAGTATTTC. Encoded protein: CASSEAYEIQYF.